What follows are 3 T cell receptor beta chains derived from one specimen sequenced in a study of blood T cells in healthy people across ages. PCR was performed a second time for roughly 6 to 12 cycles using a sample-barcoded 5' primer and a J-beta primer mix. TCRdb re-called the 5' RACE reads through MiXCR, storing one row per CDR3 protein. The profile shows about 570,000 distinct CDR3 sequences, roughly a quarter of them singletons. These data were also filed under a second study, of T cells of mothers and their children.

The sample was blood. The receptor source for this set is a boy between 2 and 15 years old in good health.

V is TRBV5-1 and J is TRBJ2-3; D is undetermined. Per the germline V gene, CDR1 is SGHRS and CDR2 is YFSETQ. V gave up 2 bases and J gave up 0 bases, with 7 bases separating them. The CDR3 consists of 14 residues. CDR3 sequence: CASSLWSSTDTQYF. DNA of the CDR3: TGCGCCAGCAGCTTATGGTCTAGCACAGATACGCAGTATTTT.

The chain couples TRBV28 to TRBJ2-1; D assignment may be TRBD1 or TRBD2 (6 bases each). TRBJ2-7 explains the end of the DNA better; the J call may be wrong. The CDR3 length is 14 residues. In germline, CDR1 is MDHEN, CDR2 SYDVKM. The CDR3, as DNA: TGTGCCAGCATCGTCGGGGGCAACTCCTACGAGCAGTACTTC. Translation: CASIVGGNSYEQYF.

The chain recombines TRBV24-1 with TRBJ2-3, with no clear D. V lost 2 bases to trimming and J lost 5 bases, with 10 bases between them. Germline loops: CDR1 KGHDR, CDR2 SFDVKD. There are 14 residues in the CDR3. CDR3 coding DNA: TGTGCCACCAGTGATTCCTCTGGGATAGATACGCAGTATTTT. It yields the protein CATSDSSGIDTQYF.